The clone carrying this T cell receptor beta chain was detected once. Its target is not known. The sample belongs to a study of shared clonotypes between healthy human individuals. Study as a whole: The study drew on two women and a few men aged 18 to 49 as donors. The study, taken as a whole, reports: The represented genetic and exposure-history diversity was limited by the small number of donors.

The length of the CDR3 is 14 residues. Trimming left V 2 bases short and J 6 bases short, with 14 bases between. Germline CDR1 reads SGHTA; CDR2 reads FQGNSA. A deep-level run was used for the assay. The method was immunoSEQ multiplex PCR; TCRdb's version includes in-frame clones alone and lacks a portion of them. The repertoire has 900,000 to 1,200,000 clones, about 80% of them found once; the top ten carry 0.55% to 0.7%. The sample consisted of memory CD4+ T cells from PBMCs. Subset reported: CD45RA-negative fraction. This receptor was obtained from a young man in good health. Some clones in this sample may be carry-over from other donors' samples. V usage is TRBV7-2 and J usage is TRBJ2-7; perhaps TRBD1 as D (5 bases). CDR3 coding DNA: TGTGCCAGCAGCTTACTTGTCCCCCAGGGCGAGCAGTACTTC. Its translation: CASSLLVPQGEQYF.